This TCR beta chain came from a study of TIL therapy for anti-PD-1-resistant metastatic lung cancer. For the study at large: Half of patients were current or former smokers.

Sequencing used immunoSEQ v3. Profiled with immunoSEQ multiplex PCR; TCRdb holds only in-frame clones, not every one. Of around 100,000 clones detected, roughly 65% appear once; the ten largest clones hold 9.5% to 13%. The time point was: pre-treatment sample, taken before nivolumab and TIL therapy. Tumor tissue came from excised metastases, mostly pleural nodules or supraclavicular lymph nodes. Patients were adults with stage 4 NSCLC. The sequencing used tumor tissue, collected at baseline. The receptor was isolated from a person aged 25 to 85 with non-small cell lung cancer.

Here the CDR3 reads CASSGGLAVRSEQYF. CDR3 bases: TGTGCCAGCAGTGGGGGGCTAGCGGTACGGTCCGAGCAGTACTTC. This rearrangement joins TRBV28 to TRBJ2-7; D might be TRBD2 (7 bases). The CDR3 sequence is 15 residues long. Trimming cost V 5 bases and J 6 bases, with 20 bases left between them. Germline CDR1 and CDR2: MDHEN and SYDVKM.